The 2 T cell receptor beta chains listed next were all sequenced from one sample in a study of OX40 agonist ivuxolimab in advanced cancers. Assay: immunoSEQ multiplex PCR; the TCRdb copy retains only in-frame clones and omits some. The sample holds 74,000 or so clones, approximately 89% seen once. The material was CD4+ or CD8+ T cells sorted from blood, obtained in a trial of the OX40 agonist ivuxolimab. The receptors shown here come from an adult with an advanced solid tumor such as melanoma, head and neck, liver or kidney cancer.

In regard to this clone: A read error is likely, as this CDR3 ends without the conserved phenylalanine or tryptophan. Because the CDR3's place on the DNA is in doubt, the DNA is left out and the CDR3 is given as listed by TCRdb. CDR3 protein: CAWSPNTGLGLRV. The chain links TRBV30 to TRBJ1-3; whether TRBD1, the table's D call, matches the DNA was not checked. Counting both end residues, the CDR3 totals 13 amino acids. CDR1 is GTSNPN and CDR2 is SVGIG in the germline V gene (reference sequence).

The chain employs TRBV7-2 and TRBJ1-3; 7 nucleotides align to TRBD1. The ends lost 2 bases at V and 2 bases at J; junction bases unmatched: 6. CDR1 is SGHTA and CDR2 is FQGNSA in the germline V gene. CDR3 length: 16 residues. As DNA, the CDR3 is TGTGCCAGCAGCTTAAGATCAGGGGGAACTGGAAACACCATATATTTT. Its translation: CASSLRSGGTGNTIYF.